This T cell receptor (beta chain) was sequenced during a study of T-cell reconstitution after alpha-beta-depleted transplantation in children. This clonotype has more than one count but fewer than ten. V shed 8 bases and J shed 1 base, with 12 bases lying between them. The CDR3 is 15 residues long. Germline V gene lookup returns CDR1 MNHEY and CDR2 SVGAGI. The library targeted TCRbeta and was prepared with unique molecular identifiers. From the PCR reads, TCRdb called clonotypes with MiXCR, one entry per CDR3 protein. The data hold some 500,000 distinct CDR3 sequences, with about 31% observed a single time.

The sample was PBMCs from the stem cell graft donor, taken from the stem cell graft. The TCR comes from a human donor who donated a stem cell graft to a child with aplastic anemia. The chain links TRBV6-5 to TRBJ1-6, with unresolved D. The CDR3 nucleotides are TGTGCCAGCGTAATCGAGGAGTCCTATAATTCACCCCTCCACTTT. Residues: CASVIEESYNSPLHF.